Presented here are 18 T cell receptor beta chains from one specimen sequenced in a study of neurological immune-mediated disorders. One entry per CDR3 protein results from TCRdb running MiXCR on the 5' RACE reads. Of tens of thousands of distinct CDR3 sequences in the sample, roughly 7% were seen once. Sequenced material: PBMCs. These receptors originate from a woman aged 40 to 50 in good health.

This clonotype was detected many times. The chain employs TRBV7-9 and TRBJ1-2; D not certain. The germline gives CDR1 SEHNR, CDR2 FQNEAQ (reference sequence). CDR3 length: 13 residues. V was clipped by 5 bases and J by 3 bases, with 10 bases between them. The CDR3 DNA follows: TGTGCCAGCAGCGGAGGTTGGGACTATGGCTACACCTTC. Translated, it gives CASSGGWDYGYTF.

This clonotype was seen at least ten times. The J gene is TRBJ2-7, the V gene TRBV3-1, with D perhaps given as TRBD1 or TRBD2 (5 bases each). V was trimmed by 4 bases and J by 3 bases, leaving 10 bases between them. Germline assignment: CDR1 LGHDT and CDR2 YNNKEL (reference sequence). The CDR3 spans 13 residues. The CDR3 protein is CASSLMGDYEQYF. CDR3 bases: TGTGCCAGCAGCCTAATGGGGGACTACGAGCAGTACTTC.

This clonotype was recorded at least ten times. This chain connects TRBV2 to TRBJ1-1, with 10 nucleotides matching TRBD1. Germline V CDR1 and CDR2: SNHLY, FYNNEI. The J segment lost 1 base and the V segment lost 8 bases, leaving 7 bases of the junction unmatched. The CDR3 covers 15 residues. The CDR3 is CASRGTGAPNTEAFF. For the CDR3, the DNA is TGTGCCAGCCGAGGGACAGGGGCACCGAACACTGAAGCTTTCTTT.

This clonotype was detected ten times or more. The gene calls are TRBV5-1 and TRBJ2-2; 9 bases align to TRBD2. V lost 0 bases to trimming and J lost 0 bases; unmatched junction nucleotides: 0. The CDR3 spans 16 residues. Germline V CDR1 and CDR2: SGHRS, YFSETQ. This chain's CDR3 is CASSLVAGANTGELFF. The CDR3 nucleotides are TGCGCCAGCAGCTTGGTAGCGGGGGCGAACACCGGGGAGCTGTTTTTT.

This clonotype was counted at least ten times. The chain carries TRBV24-1 and TRBJ2-7, with a possible D match to TRBD2 (6 bases). Between the trimmed V and J ends, which lost 7 bases and 1 base, there was a span of 10 bases. This CDR3 has 13 residues. Germline V gene sequence: CDR1 KGHDR, CDR2 SFDVKD. The CDR3: CATSGDSSYEQYF. CDR3 nucleotide sequence: TGTGCCACCAGCGGGGACTCTTCCTACGAGCAGTACTTC.

There are many counts of this clonotype. This chain connects TRBV5-1 to TRBJ1-1, with a tentative D call TRBD1 (6 bases). The germline V gene has CDR1 SGHRS and CDR2 YFSETQ. V was shortened by 3 bases and J by 4 bases, with 16 bases between the two germline ends. The CDR3 has 15 residues. CDR3 loop: CASSSGTLGSTEAFF. The DNA for the CDR3 is TGCGCCAGCAGCTCGGGGACATTGGGGAGCACTGAAGCTTTCTTT.

This clonotype was counted a few times. Since a much larger clone is just one base distant, this may be a read error. The CDR3: CASSLVGRGETQYF. In nucleotides, the CDR3 is TGCGCCAGCAGCTTGGTGGGCAGGGGAGAGACCCAGTACTTC. The rearrangement uses TRBV5-1 and TRBJ2-5, with D maybe TRBD1 (6 bases). Germline CDR1 reads SGHRS; CDR2 reads YFSETQ. V lost 0 bases, J lost 4 bases, and 10 bases lay in between. This CDR3 is built from 14 residues.

This chain connects TRBV3-1 to TRBJ2-7; D gene ambiguous. CDR3 length: 13 amino acids. In germline, CDR1 is LGHDT, CDR2 YNNKEL (reference sequence). Trimming took 0 bases from V and 5 from J, leaving 8 bases between them. CDR3 protein: CASSQEILDEQYF. The CDR3 nucleotides are TGTGCCAGCAGCCAAGAGATTTTGGACGAGCAGTACTTC.

As to this clonotype: A junction end diverges from the germline sequence, so it may reflect a read error. This chain links TRBV3-1 with TRBJ2-2; D is possibly TRBD2 (6 bases). This CDR3 contains 17 residues. Germline CDR1 reads LGHDT; CDR2 reads YNNKEL (reference sequence). CDR3 sequence (DNA): TGTGCCAGCAGCCCCAGGAGGGGAAAGCGAGACACCGGGGAGCAGTTTTTT. The encoded protein is CASSPRRGKRDTGEQFF. The full variable domain, rest sourced from reference TRBV3-1 and TRBJ2-2, is DTAVSQTPKYLVTQMGNDKSIKCEQNLGHDTMYWYKQDSKKFLKIMFSYNNKELIINETVPNRFSPKSPDKAHLNLHINSLELGDSAVYFCASSPRRGKRDTGEQFFGEGSRLTVL.

This clonotype was picked up many times. The chain recombines TRBV3-1 with TRBJ1-1; D not certain. Trimming left V 1 base short and J 6 bases short, with 12 bases between. CDR3 length: 14 residues. Germline V gene data show CDR1 as LGHDT and CDR2 as YNNKEL (reference sequence). In DNA, the CDR3 is TGTGCCAGCAGCCAAGGGCCGGGTTGGCCTGAAGCTTTCTTT. Its translation is CASSQGPGWPEAFF. The full variable domain, completed using reference TRBV3-1 and TRBJ1-1, is DTAVSQTPKYLVTQMGNDKSIKCEQNLGHDTMYWYKQDSKKFLKIMFSYNNKELIINETVPNRFSPKSPDKAHLNLHINSLELGDSAVYFCASSQGPGWPEAFFGQGTRLTVV.

The chain uses TRBV29-1 and TRBJ1-1; D unclear. The germline gives CDR1 SQVTM, CDR2 ANQGSEA. CDR3 length: 13 amino acids. V dropped 3 bases and J dropped 4 bases, with 12 bases sitting between them. The CDR3 reads CSVDWGLGTEAFF. CDR3 in DNA: TGCAGCGTTGATTGGGGTTTGGGCACTGAAGCTTTCTTT.

This clonotype is deemed medium-sized. The chain is built from TRBV12-3 or TRBV12-4 and TRBJ2-3; D call uncertain. Trimming stripped 1 base from V and 0 bases from J, with 8 bases between. The length of the CDR3 is 15 residues. CDR3 sequence (DNA): TGTGCCAGCAGTTTAGTCGAGATTAGCACAGATACGCAGTATTTT. As protein: CASSLVEISTDTQYF.

This clonotype was observed a handful of times. The V gene is TRBV19, the J gene TRBJ2-1; D might be TRBD2 (5 bases). Trimming took 8 bases from V and 0 from J, leaving 11 bases between them. The CDR3 sequence is 14 residues long. From germline, CDR1 is LNHDA and CDR2 SQIVND (reference sequence). The DNA of the CDR3 is TGTGCCAGTGGACTCGTCAGCTCCTACAATGAGCAGTTCTTC. Translated, it gives CASGLVSSYNEQFF.

This clonotype was found many times. J is TRBJ2-7 and V is TRBV7-9; the D call may be TRBD1 or TRBD2 (5 bases each). Germline V gives CDR1 SEHNR, CDR2 FQNEAQ (reference sequence). CDR3 length: 13 amino acids. V shed 8 bases and J shed 6 bases, with 17 bases lying between them. This chain's CDR3 is CASSNRGAVEQYV. The DNA of the CDR3 is TGTGCCAGCTCTAACCGAGGGGCAGTCGAGCAGTACGTC.

This clonotype was recorded at least ten times. The V call is TRBV7-6, the J call TRBJ2-2; D remains unclear. The germline V gene has CDR1 SGHVS and CDR2 FNYEAQ. CDR3 length: 11 residues. Trimming left V 6 bases short and J 5 bases short, with 4 bases between. CDR3 in amino acids: CASRSTGELFF. The DNA for the CDR3 is TGTGCCAGCAGATCAACCGGGGAGCTGTTTTTT.

The chain combines TRBV9 with TRBJ1-6; TRBD1 agrees at 7 bases. The CDR3 spans 13 residues. The germline V gene has CDR1 SGDLS and CDR2 YYNGEE. V shed 7 bases, J shed 7 bases, and the junction held 5 bases outside the gene matches. CDR3 nucleotides: TGTGCCAGCCAGGACAGGTTGAATTCACCCCTCCACTTT. This gives the protein CASQDRLNSPLHF.

This clonotype has at least ten counts. This sequence joins TRBV7-2 and TRBJ2-2, with D uncertain. The CDR3 totals 15 residues. Germline-derived CDR1 and CDR2 are SGHTA and FQGNSA. The V gene lost 5 bases and the J gene lost 9 bases, with 19 bases spanning the gap. The CDR3 sequence: CASSGAWQATRELFF. The CDR3 nucleotides read TGTGCCAGCAGCGGCGCGTGGCAGGCTACACGGGAGCTGTTTTTT.

This clonotype was observed at least ten times. V gene TRBV3-1 combines with J gene TRBJ2-1; 9 bases line up with TRBD2. V gave up 0 bases and J gave up 6 bases; unmatched junction bases: 12. Germline V lookup: CDR1 LGHDT, CDR2 YNNKEL (reference sequence). CDR3 length: 18 amino acids. The CDR3: CASSQEPPGTSRVNEQFF. The CDR3 DNA reads TGTGCCAGCAGCCAAGAGCCCCCGGGGACTAGCAGGGTCAATGAGCAGTTCTTC.